This TCR beta chain was captured by sequencing in a study of blood T cell repertoires in COVID-19. Across the whole study: Material from acute and convalescent COVID-19 was sourced from the United States, Italy and Spain. From T cells, B-cell-depleted T cells, or PBMCs came the material, which was cDNA or gDNA.

Per the original methods: Estimation of nucleated cell counts was performed using reference gene primer amplification. Assay: immunoSEQ multiplex PCR; the TCRdb copy retains only in-frame clones and omits some. Clone size and V and J calls were adopted from that table, with D and trimming inferred from the DNA. The sample yields approximately 270,000 clones, around 90% seen once. The sequenced sample consisted of peripheral blood. This TCR was recovered from a man older than 75 with acute or convalescent COVID-19.

The CDR3 spells CASGTGGTQYF. The DNA of the CDR3 is TGTGCCAGCGGGACCGGGGGGACCCAGTACTTC. This rearrangement joins TRBV2 to TRBJ2-5, with D tentatively TRBD2 (6 bases). The CDR3 covers 11 residues. Germline V gene sequence: CDR1 SNHLY, CDR2 FYNNEI. Trimming removed 8 bases from V and 7 bases from J, with 11 bases in between.